This paragraph reports one T cell receptor beta chain. Per the germline V gene, CDR1 is SEHNR and CDR2 is FQNEAQ (reference sequence). CDR3 length equals 12 residues. Trimming took 1 base from V and 5 from J, leaving 5 bases between them. This sample stems from a study of T cell responses to AZD1222 COVID-19 vaccine. The table came from immunoSEQ multiplex PCR; TCRdb's copy has only in-frame clones and leaves some out. The sample has approximately 110,000 clones, over 80% seen once. The TCR comes from an adult in good health. Sequencing used peripheral blood, obtained on day 0 of AZD1222 vaccination. The chain uses TRBV7-9 and TRBJ2-5; D unresolved. The CDR3 sequence is CASSLGVETQYF. For the CDR3, the DNA is TGTGCCAGCAGCTTAGGAGTGGAGACCCAGTACTTC.